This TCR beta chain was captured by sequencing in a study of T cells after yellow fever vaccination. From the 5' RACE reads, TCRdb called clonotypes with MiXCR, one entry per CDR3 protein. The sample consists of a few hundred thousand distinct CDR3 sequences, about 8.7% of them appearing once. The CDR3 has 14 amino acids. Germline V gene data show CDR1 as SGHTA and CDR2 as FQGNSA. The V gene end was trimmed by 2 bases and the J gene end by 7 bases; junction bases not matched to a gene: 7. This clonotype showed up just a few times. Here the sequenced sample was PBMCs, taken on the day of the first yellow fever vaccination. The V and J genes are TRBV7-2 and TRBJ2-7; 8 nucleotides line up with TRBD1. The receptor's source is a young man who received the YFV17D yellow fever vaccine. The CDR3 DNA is TGTGCCAGCAGCTTATTTGCAGGGGGCTTGGAGCAGTACTTC. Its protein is CASSLFAGGLEQYF.